Described below is a single T cell receptor beta chain sequence and its context. RNA transcripts served as the template for amplifying TCR beta CDR3 regions. HTBI primers were employed in a first-round RT-PCR of the TCR CDR3. TCRdb recomputed calls from the multiplex PCR reads with MiXCR, one row per CDR3 protein. This table holds around 520,000 distinct CDR3 sequences, approximately 14% found once. The data were taken from a study of T cells in Graves' hyperthyroidism and ophthalmopathy. Graves' hyperthyroidism was deemed stable absent ophthalmopathy progression within 18 months. Orbital computed tomography, thyroid ultrasound, serum thyroxine and TRAb, and clinical symptoms together informed the diagnoses. The germline CDR1 and CDR2 sequences are DFQATT and SNEGSKA (reference sequence). V was pared by 3 bases and J by 5 bases, with 7 bases of the junction left unmatched. This CDR3 has 14 amino acids.

The rearrangement links TRBV20-1 to TRBJ2-5; 9 positions match TRBD2. Sequenced sample: blood. The sequence was collected from a woman aged 40 to 50 with Graves' hyperthyroidism. The CDR3 loop reads CSASRVAGVETQYF. DNA for the CDR3: TGCAGTGCTAGTCGGGTAGCGGGAGTCGAGACCCAGTACTTC.